The rows below give T cell receptor beta chains drawn from one sample of a study of blood T cell repertoires in COVID-19. Produced via immunoSEQ multiplex PCR; TCRdb's table is partial and in-frame only. Here the sample spans over 15,000 clones, 93% being singletons. Sequenced input: peripheral blood. All receptors derive from a human donor in a cohort sampled during active COVID-19. Both conserved end residues are part of each CDR3. D genes are given only for firm matches. The size entry is marked missing in some rows and otherwise reads once, few, many or a size class.

CDR3 length	V gene	J gene	clone size	D gene	CDR3 DNA	CDR3 protein
15	TRBV6-5	TRBJ2-4	NA	TRBD2	TGTGCCAGCAGCCCCCCGGGACTAGCGGGTCGCATTCAGTACTTC	CASSPPGLAGRIQYF
14	TRBV19	TRBJ1-1	NA	TRBD1	TGTGCCAGTAGTATCAAACAGGGGGTCACTGAAGCTTTCTTT	CASSIKQGVTEAFF
14	TRBV7-2	TRBJ1-1	NA	NA	TGTGCCAGCAGCTTGGGCAGGTCGAACACTGAAGCTTTCTTT	CASSLGRSNTEAFF
14	TRBV5-6	TRBJ2-7	NA	NA	TGTGCCAGCAAAAGGGGGGGACCCGCCTACGAGCAGTACTTC	CASKRGGPAYEQYF
21	TRBV28	TRBJ2-1	NA	TRBD1	TGTGCCAGCAGTTCACCGTCCGCAGGACAGGGTCCAACCCCCTCCTACAATGAGCAGTTCTTC	CASSSPSAGQGPTPSYNEQFF
11	TRBV9	TRBJ2-1	NA	NA	TGTGCCAGCAGAGGGGGCAATGAGCAGTTCTTC	CASRGGNEQFF
14	TRBV7-3	TRBJ2-3	NA	NA	TGTGCCAGCAGGGAGGGACCCAGCACAGATACGCAGTATTTT	CASREGPSTDTQYF
16	TRBV5-1	TRBJ2-3	NA	TRBD2	TGCGCCAGCAGCCCCCGGGGGAGGGGCGGCACAGATACGCAGTATTTT	CASSPRGRGGTDTQYF
15	TRBV3-1/TRBV3-2	TRBJ2-5	once	NA	TGTGCCAGCAGCCAAGATACAGCTAACCAAGAGACCCAGTACTTC	CASSQDTANQETQYF
17	TRBV2	TRBJ1-1	NA	NA	TGTGCCAGCCACCGCGGGACCTGGGTTTCCATGAACACTGAAGCTTTCTTT	CASHRGTWVSMNTEAFF
14	TRBV11-1	TRBJ2-5	NA	NA	TGTGCCAGCAGCTTAGTCTCGTACCAAGAGACCCAGTACTTC	CASSLVSYQETQYF
12	TRBV7-8	TRBJ2-7	NA	NA	TGTGCCAGCAGCTTAGCGTTGGCAGAGCAGTACTTC	CASSLALAEQYF
18	TRBV18	TRBJ2-3	NA	TRBD2	TGTGCCAGCTCTCGGACACTAGCGGGGGCCTCAAGCACAGATACGCAGTATTTT	CASSRTLAGASSTDTQYF
16	TRBV29-1	TRBJ2-2	NA	TRBD2	TGCAGCGTTGCTGGACTAGCGGGAGATAACGGGGGGGAGCTGTTTTTT	CSVAGLAGDNGGELFF
15	TRBV30	TRBJ1-5	NA	TRBD1	TGTGCCTGGAGCCGACAGGGGGGAAGCAATCAGCCCCAGCATTTT	CAWSRQGGSNQPQHF
12	TRBV12-3/TRBV12-4	TRBJ1-1	NA	TRBD1	TGTGCCAGCAGTCCGACAGGGTTGTTTGCTTTCTTT	CASSPTGLFAFF
13	TRBV5-6	TRBJ2-7	once	NA	TGTGCCAGCAGGGGCCAGTCCAACTACGAGCAGTACTTC	CASRGQSNYEQYF
14	TRBV7-2	TRBJ2-3	NA	NA	TGTGCCAGCAGCTTAAGCTCTGCGTCAGATACGCAGTATTTT	CASSLSSASDTQYF
13	TRBV28	TRBJ2-7	NA	TRBD1	TGTGCCAGCAGCCATGACAGGGCCTCCGAGCAGTACTTC	CASSHDRASEQYF
16	TRBV4-1	TRBJ2-5	NA	TRBD2	TGCGCCAGCAGCCAACTCCCTCGACTAGCTAGAGAGACCCAGTACTTC	CASSQLPRLARETQYF
15	TRBV2	TRBJ1-5	once	TRBD1	TGTGCCAGCACCCTGGACAGGGGGGCGTATCAGCCCCAGCATTTT	CASTLDRGAYQPQHF
12	TRBV30	TRBJ2-1	NA	NA	TGTGCCTGGGAACAGGTCTACAATGAGCAGTTCTTC	CAWEQVYNEQFF
12	TRBV29-1	TRBJ1-2	NA	NA	TGCAGCGTTGGCGAGACTGCTCCACCCTACACCTTC	CSVGETAPPYTF
15	TRBV5-1	TRBJ2-1	NA	TRBD1	TGCGCCAGCAGCTCGACAGGGGTTGGGTACAATGAGCAGTTCTTC	CASSSTGVGYNEQFF
16	TRBV5-6	TRBJ2-7	NA	NA	TGTGCCAGCAGCTTGGGTTTTTCGGGGGTCTCCTACGAGCAGTACTTC	CASSLGFSGVSYEQYF
13	TRBV5-6	TRBJ2-5	NA	NA	TGTGCCAGCAGCTTGGGGGGGCCAGAGACCCAGTACTTC	CASSLGGPETQYF
15	TRBV9	TRBJ1-2	NA	TRBD1	TGTGCCAGCAGCGCACAGACCGGGACAGTCTATGGCTACACCTTC	CASSAQTGTVYGYTF
13	TRBV4-3	TRBJ1-2	few	NA	TGCGCCAGCAGCCCAGGACTGAACTATGGCTACACCTTC	CASSPGLNYGYTF
13	TRBV20-1	TRBJ1-5	NA	NA	TGCAGTGCTAGTGGCGGGGGAAATCAGCCCCAGCATTTT	CSASGGGNQPQHF
15	TRBV2	TRBJ2-3	NA	TRBD1	TGTGCCAGCAGTCCACACGGACAGGGCACAGATACGCAGTATTTT	CASSPHGQGTDTQYF
13	TRBV30	TRBJ2-1	NA	NA	TGTGCCTGGGGATGGAGCTCCTACAATGAGCAGTTCTTC	CAWGWSSYNEQFF
13	TRBV7-9	TRBJ1-1	once	NA	TGTGCCACCCCTTCGGAGGGGAACACTGAAGCTTTCTTT	CATPSEGNTEAFF
13	TRBV29-1	TRBJ1-3	NA	NA	TGCAGCATTCAAGATAACATAGGAAACACCATATATTTT	CSIQDNIGNTIYF
17	TRBV7-8	TRBJ2-7	NA	TRBD2	TGTGCCAGCAGCTTTTTAGGGGGACTAGCGGGAGTATACGAGCAGTACTTC	CASSFLGGLAGVYEQYF
18	TRBV19	TRBJ1-1	NA	TRBD1	TGTGCCAGTAGTCCGTTCCGAGGAGACAGGGGGAGGAACACTGAAGCTTTCTTT	CASSPFRGDRGRNTEAFF
18	TRBV28	TRBJ2-5	NA	NA	TGTGCCAGCAGTTTATCTTGGAGGGACAGCATAAACCAAGAGACCCAGTACTTC	CASSLSWRDSINQETQYF
13	TRBV19	TRBJ2-5	NA	NA	TGTGCCAGTAGTATAGTCGATGCGGAGACCCAGTACTTC	CASSIVDAETQYF
13	TRBV5-1	TRBJ1-1	NA	NA	TGCGCCAGCAGGGCCGATGTAACAGGGTGGGCTTTCTTT	CASRADVTGWAFF
18	TRBV4-3	TRBJ2-1	NA	NA	TGCGCCAGCAGCCAAGTAGAGGTAGGAGGGAAGTCCCACAATGAGCAGTTCTTC	CASSQVEVGGKSHNEQFF
12	TRBV19	TRBJ2-1	NA	NA	TGTGCCAGTAGTCAAGGGACTAATGAGCAGTTCTTC	CASSQGTNEQFF
15	TRBV9	TRBJ1-2	NA	TRBD1	TGTGCCAGCAGCCCCACCGGGACAGACCTTTATGGCTACACCTTC	CASSPTGTDLYGYTF
15	TRBV9	TRBJ2-7	NA	TRBD2	TGTGCCAGCAGCGTAGCTAGCGGGAGTTATTACGAGCAGTACTTC	CASSVASGSYYEQYF
16	TRBV4-2	TRBJ2-7	few	TRBD1	TGTGCCAGCAGCCAAGCCTCCGGACAGGCGGCCTACGAGCAGTACTTC	CASSQASGQAAYEQYF
13	TRBV19	TRBJ1-2	NA	NA	TGTGCCAGTAGTCGACAGATCAACTATGGCTACACCTTC	CASSRQINYGYTF
16	TRBV11-3	TRBJ2-1	NA	TRBD2	TGTGCCAGCAGCTTAGGAAGGGCTAGCGGGAGAGATGAGCAGTTCTTC	CASSLGRASGRDEQFF
15	TRBV5-6	TRBJ1-2	NA	NA	TGTGCCAGCAGCTTGGCGGGGGTGGCCCCCTATGGCTACACCTTC	CASSLAGVAPYGYTF
16	TRBV4-1	TRBJ2-5	NA	TRBD2	TGCGCCAGCAGCCAGGCGACTAGCGGGGGGGAAGAGACCCAGTACTTC	CASSQATSGGEETQYF
16	TRBV9	TRBJ2-1	NA	TRBD2	TGTGCCAGCAGCGTTCGGGACTACCCGCCCTACAATGAGCAGTTCTTC	CASSVRDYPPYNEQFF